Here is one T cell receptor (beta chain) with its context. These data come from a study of OX40 agonist ivuxolimab in advanced cancers. Study-wide background: Patients' therapy was ivuxolimab, an antibody that acts as an agonist of OX40 (CD134).

The germline V gene has CDR1 SGHVS and CDR2 FQNEAQ. The ends were cut back, 0 bases at V and 13 bases at J, with 12 bases in the middle. This CDR3 has 12 residues. The table came from immunoSEQ multiplex PCR; TCRdb's copy has only in-frame clones and leaves some out. The repertoire holds around 92,000 clones, with roughly 82% as singletons. Sequencing was performed on CD4+ or CD8+ T cells sorted from blood, taken in a trial of the OX40 agonist ivuxolimab. The receptor was isolated from an adult with an advanced solid tumor such as melanoma, head and neck, liver or kidney cancer. The chain recombines TRBV7-8 with TRBJ1-1; perhaps TRBD1 as D (5 bases). The CDR3 sequence is CASSLAAGRGFF. As DNA, the CDR3 is TGTGCCAGCAGCTTAGCGGCAGGGAGGGGTTTCTTT.